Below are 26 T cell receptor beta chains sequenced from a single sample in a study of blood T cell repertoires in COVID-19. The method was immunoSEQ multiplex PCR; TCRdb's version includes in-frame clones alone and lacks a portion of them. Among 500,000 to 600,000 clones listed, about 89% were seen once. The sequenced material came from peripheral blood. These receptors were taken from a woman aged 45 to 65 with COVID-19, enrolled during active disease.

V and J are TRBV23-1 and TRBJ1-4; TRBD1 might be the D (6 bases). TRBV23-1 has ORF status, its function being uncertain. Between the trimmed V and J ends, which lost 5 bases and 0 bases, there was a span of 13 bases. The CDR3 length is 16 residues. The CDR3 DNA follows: TGCGCCAGCAGTTCGGACAGCTTTGCAACTAATGAAAAACTGTTTTTT. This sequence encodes CASSSDSFATNEKLFF.

CDR3 sequence reads: CASRTPGTDELFF. The CDR3 bases are TGTGCCAGCAGGACCCCCGGGACAGATGAACTGTTTTTT. The chain is built from TRBV6-5 and TRBJ1-4, with 7 bases fitting TRBD1. The length of the CDR3 is 13 residues. CDR1 is MNHEY, CDR2 SVGAGI, per germline. V dropped 6 bases and J dropped 12; count of bases not matched to a gene: 10.

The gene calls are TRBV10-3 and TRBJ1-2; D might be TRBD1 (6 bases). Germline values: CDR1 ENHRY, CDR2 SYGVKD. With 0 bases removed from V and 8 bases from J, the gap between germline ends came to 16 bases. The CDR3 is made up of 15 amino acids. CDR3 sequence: CAISESNWDNRGYTF. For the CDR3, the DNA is TGTGCCATCAGTGAGTCGAATTGGGACAACAGGGGCTACACCTTC.

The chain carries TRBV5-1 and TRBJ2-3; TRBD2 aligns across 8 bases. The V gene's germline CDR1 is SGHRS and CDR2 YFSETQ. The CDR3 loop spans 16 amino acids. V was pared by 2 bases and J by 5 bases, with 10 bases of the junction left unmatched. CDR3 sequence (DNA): TGCGCCAGCAGCTTAGTACGGGGGGGCCGGGGAGATACGCAGTATTTT. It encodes CASSLVRGGRGDTQYF.

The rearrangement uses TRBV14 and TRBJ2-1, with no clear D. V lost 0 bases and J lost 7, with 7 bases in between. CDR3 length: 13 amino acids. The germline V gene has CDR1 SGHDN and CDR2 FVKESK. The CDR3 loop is CASSQEIVNEQFF. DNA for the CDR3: TGTGCCAGCAGCCAAGAAATCGTAAATGAGCAGTTCTTC.

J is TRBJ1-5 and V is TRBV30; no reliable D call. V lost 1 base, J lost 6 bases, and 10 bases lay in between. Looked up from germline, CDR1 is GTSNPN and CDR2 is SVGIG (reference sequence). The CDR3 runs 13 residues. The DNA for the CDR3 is TGTGCCTGGAGTGGTCGGTCTGGTCAGCCCCAGCATTTT. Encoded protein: CAWSGRSGQPQHF.

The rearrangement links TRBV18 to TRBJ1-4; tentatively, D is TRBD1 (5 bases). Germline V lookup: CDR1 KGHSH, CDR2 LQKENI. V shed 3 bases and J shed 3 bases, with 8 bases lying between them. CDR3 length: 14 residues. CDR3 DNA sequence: TGTGCCAGCTCACCGACAGTCCCTAATGAAAAACTGTTTTTT. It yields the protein CASSPTVPNEKLFF.

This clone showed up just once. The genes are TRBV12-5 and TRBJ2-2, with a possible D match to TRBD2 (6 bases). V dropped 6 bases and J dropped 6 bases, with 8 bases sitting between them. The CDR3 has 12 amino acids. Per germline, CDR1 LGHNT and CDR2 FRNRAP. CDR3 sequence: CASGAGSGELFF. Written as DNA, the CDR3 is TGTGCTAGTGGCGCGGGGTCCGGGGAGCTGTTTTTT.

CDR3 in amino acids: CASSPRRGEDNSPLHF. CDR3 bases: TGTGCCAGCTCACCAAGGAGGGGAGAAGATAATTCACCCCTCCACTTT. V gene TRBV18 combines with J gene TRBJ1-6; TRBD1 is a possible D gene (5 bases). V lost 2 bases, J lost 5 bases, and 13 bases lay in between. From germline, CDR1 is KGHSH and CDR2 LQKENI. The CDR3 length is 16 residues.

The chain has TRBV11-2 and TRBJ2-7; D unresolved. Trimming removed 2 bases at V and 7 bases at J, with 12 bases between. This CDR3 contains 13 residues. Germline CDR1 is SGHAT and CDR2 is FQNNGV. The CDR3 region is CASSLLAAREQYF. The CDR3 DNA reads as TGTGCCAGCAGCTTATTGGCGGCACGGGAGCAGTACTTC.

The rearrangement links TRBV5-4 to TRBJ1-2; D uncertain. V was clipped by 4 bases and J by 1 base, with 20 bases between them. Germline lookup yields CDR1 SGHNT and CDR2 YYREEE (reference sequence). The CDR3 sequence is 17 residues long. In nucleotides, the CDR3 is TGTGCCAGCAGCCAAGGATCGGGAACGACTCTTAACTATGGCTACACCTTC. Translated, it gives CASSQGSGTTLNYGYTF. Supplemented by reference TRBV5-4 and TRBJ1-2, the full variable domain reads ETGVTQSPTHLIKTRGQQVTLRCSSQSGHNTVSWYQQALGQGPQFIFQYYREEENGRGNFPPRFSGLQFPNYSSELNVNALELDDSALYLCASSQGSGTTLNYGYTFGSGTRLTVV.

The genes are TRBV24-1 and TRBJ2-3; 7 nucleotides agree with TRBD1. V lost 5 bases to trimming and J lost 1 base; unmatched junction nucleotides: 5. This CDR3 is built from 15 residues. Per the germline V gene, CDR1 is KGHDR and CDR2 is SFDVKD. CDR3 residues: CATSAATGGTDTQYF. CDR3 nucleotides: TGTGCCACCAGTGCGGCCACAGGGGGCACAGATACGCAGTATTTT.

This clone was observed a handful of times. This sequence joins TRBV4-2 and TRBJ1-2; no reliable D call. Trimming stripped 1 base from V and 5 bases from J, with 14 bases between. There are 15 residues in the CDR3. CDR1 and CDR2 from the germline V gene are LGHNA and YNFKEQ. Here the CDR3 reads CASSQGEGGEYGYTF. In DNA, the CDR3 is TGTGCCAGCAGCCAAGGGGAAGGCGGGGAGTATGGCTACACCTTC.

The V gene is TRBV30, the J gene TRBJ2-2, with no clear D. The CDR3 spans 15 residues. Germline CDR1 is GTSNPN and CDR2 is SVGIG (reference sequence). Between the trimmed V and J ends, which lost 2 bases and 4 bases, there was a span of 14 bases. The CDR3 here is CAWSQTTLGTGELFF. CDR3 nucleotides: TGTGCCTGGAGTCAGACAACTTTGGGCACCGGGGAGCTGTTTTTT.

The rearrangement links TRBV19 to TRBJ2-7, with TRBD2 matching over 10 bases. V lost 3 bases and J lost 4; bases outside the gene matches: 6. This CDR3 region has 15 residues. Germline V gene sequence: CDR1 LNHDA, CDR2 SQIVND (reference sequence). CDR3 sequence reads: CASSIRASGGYEQYF. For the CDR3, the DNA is TGTGCCAGTAGTATCAGGGCTAGCGGGGGATACGAGCAGTACTTC.

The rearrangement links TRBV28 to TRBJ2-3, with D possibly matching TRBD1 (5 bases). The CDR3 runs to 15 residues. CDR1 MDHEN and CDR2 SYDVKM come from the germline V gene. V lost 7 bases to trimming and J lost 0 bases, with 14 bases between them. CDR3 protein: CASNKQVVSTDTQYF. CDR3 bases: TGTGCCAGCAACAAACAGGTGGTTAGCACAGATACGCAGTATTTT.

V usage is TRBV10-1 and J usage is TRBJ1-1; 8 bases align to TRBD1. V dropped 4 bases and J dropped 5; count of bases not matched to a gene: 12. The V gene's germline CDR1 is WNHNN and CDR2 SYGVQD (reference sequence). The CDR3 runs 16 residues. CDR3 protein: CASSAIRGRLGTEAFF. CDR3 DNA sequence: TGCGCCAGCAGTGCGATCAGGGGGCGCTTAGGGACTGAAGCTTTCTTT.

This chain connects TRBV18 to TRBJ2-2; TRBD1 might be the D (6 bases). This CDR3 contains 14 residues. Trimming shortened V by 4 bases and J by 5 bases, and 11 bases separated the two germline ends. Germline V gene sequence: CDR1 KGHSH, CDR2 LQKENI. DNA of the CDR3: TGTGCCAGCTCACTGACGACAGGAACCGGGGAGCTGTTTTTT. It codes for CASSLTTGTGELFF.

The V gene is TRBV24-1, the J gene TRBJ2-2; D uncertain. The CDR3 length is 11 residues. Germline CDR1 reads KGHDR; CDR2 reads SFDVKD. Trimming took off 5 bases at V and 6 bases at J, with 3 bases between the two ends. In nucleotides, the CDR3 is TGTGCCACCAGTGTCGCCGGGGAGCTGTTTTTT. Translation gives CATSVAGELFF.

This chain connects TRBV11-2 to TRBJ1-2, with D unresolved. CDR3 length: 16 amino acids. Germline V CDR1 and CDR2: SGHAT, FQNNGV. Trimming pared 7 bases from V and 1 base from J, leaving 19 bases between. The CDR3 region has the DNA TGTGCCAGCACCCCCGGCTGGGCAGGTTATAACTATGGCTACACCTTC. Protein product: CASTPGWAGYNYGYTF.

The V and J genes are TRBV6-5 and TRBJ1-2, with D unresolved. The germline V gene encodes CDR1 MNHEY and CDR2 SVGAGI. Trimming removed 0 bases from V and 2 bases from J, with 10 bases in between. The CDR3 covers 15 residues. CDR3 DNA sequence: TGTGCCAGCAGTTACTCGATGCGCGCAAACTATGGCTACACCTTC. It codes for CASSYSMRANYGYTF.

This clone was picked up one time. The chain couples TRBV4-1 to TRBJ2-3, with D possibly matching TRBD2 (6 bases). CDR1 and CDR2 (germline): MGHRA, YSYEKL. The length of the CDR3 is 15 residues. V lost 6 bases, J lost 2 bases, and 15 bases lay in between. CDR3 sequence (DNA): TGCGCCAGCAGTCGTACGGGACTCTCCACAGATACGCAGTATTTT. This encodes CASSRTGLSTDTQYF.

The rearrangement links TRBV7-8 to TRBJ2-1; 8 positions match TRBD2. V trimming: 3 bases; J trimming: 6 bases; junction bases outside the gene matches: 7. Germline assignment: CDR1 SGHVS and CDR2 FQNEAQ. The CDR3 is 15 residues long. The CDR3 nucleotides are TGTGCCAGCAGCTTTGCAGCGGGGGCTTTCAATGAGCAGTTCTTC. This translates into CASSFAAGAFNEQFF.

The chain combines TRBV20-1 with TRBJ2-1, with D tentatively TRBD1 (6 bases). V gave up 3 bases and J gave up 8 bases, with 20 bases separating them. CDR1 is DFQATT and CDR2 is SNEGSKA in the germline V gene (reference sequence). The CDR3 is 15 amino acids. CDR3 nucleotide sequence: TGCAGTGCTAGTGCCCATTCCGGGACACTCGATGAGCAGTTCTTC. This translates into CSASAHSGTLDEQFF.

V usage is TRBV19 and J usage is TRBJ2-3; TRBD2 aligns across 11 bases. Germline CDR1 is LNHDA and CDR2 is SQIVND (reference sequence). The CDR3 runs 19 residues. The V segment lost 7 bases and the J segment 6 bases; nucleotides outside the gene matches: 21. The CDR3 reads CASTSGRKLLAGARDTQYF. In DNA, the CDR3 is TGTGCCAGTACCTCGGGACGGAAGCTACTAGCGGGGGCCCGTGATACGCAGTATTTT.

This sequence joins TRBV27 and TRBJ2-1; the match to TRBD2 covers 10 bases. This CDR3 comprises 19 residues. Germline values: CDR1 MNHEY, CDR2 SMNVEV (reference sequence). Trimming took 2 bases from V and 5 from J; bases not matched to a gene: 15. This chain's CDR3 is CASSLRGIAGGIGHNEQFF. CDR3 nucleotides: TGTGCCAGCAGTTTAAGGGGGATAGCGGGGGGCATTGGCCACAATGAGCAGTTCTTC.